This T cell receptor beta chain was profiled in a study of blood T cell repertoires in COVID-19 (dated by TCRdb to 2020 to 2022). For the wider study: Samples from collaborators originated in the United States, Italy and Spain and spanned both the acute and convalescent phases of COVID-19. Where HLA class I and class II types were available, the types were taken from metadata supplied by the sample provider, not from assay-based typing. Nearly every sample came with metadata listing a de-identified subject ID, COVID-19 status, age in years and sex. Samples were obtained from the ongoing ImmuneRACE study (first 160 participants) and from 1,254 subjects provided by 6 global collaborators. The material from the prospective study consisted of cDNA or gDNA derived from T cells, B-cell-depleted T cells, or PBMCs. A freely available public database, intended as a resource for researchers studying the immune response to SARS-CoV-2, is where the repertoires were released. Deeply sampled blood TCRbeta repertoires from subjects exposed to, actively infected with, or recovered from COVID-19 were included in the dataset. What the research found in general, with its limitations: The amount of clinical and demographic metadata varied by source and participant and was provided uncurated.

TCRbeta CDR3 regions were amplified from genomic DNA using the immunoSEQ Assay, a bias-controlled multiplex PCR. Per the authors' processing: The number of nucleated cells in each sample was estimated by amplification of reference gene primers within the assay. To quantify the absolute abundance of each unique TCRbeta CDR3 rearrangement, sequence reads were collapsed and filtered. Productive Simpson clonality was computed per sample as the square root of Simpson's diversity index over productive rearrangements. TCRdb limited this immuneACCESS table to in-frame rearrangements with V and J called. A share of clones is missing; checked studies link under half to unresolved V genes, and the rest is unexplained. V and J calls plus clone size are reproduced from that table; the DNA served to infer D and trimming. For this sample there are just over 300,000 clones; about 90% appear just once. Clones ranked in the top ten supply 3.5% to 4.5% of the sample.

Note on this clone: No cognate antigen has been identified for it. Base quality data are lacking; no much larger clone is found one base away.

The V end gives up 4 bases and the J end 4 bases, leaving 3 bases in the junction not matched to a gene. There are 14 amino acids in the CDR3, from cysteine to phenylalanine inclusive. The only DNA kept is the CDR3, 42 bases in frame from the first base. The germline V gene encodes CDR1 SGHRS and CDR2 YFSETQ. Participants in the prospective study were aged roughly 18 to 90 years, lived in 24 United States geographic areas, and enrolled through a virtual design. Cohort assignment in the prospective study relied on participant-reported clinical history from a screening survey and a study questionnaire. Each participant in the prospective study had whole blood, serum and a nasopharyngeal or oropharyngeal swab collected by mobile phlebotomists. Participants in the prospective study had the option to provide additional blood draws and questionnaires over a roughly two-month period. Prospective study blood samples were shipped either frozen or at room temperature before DNA extraction.

This clonotype was sampled from a woman aged 18-29 years with acute COVID-19. The specimen sequenced was PBMCs or T cells enriched from blood (not recorded which). The rearrangement combines TRBV5-1 with TRBJ2-2; 8 bases in between match TRBD1. The DNA sequence is TGCGCCAGCAGCCGACAGGGGTCCACCGGGGAGCTGTTTTTT. The resulting protein is CASSRQGSTGELFF.